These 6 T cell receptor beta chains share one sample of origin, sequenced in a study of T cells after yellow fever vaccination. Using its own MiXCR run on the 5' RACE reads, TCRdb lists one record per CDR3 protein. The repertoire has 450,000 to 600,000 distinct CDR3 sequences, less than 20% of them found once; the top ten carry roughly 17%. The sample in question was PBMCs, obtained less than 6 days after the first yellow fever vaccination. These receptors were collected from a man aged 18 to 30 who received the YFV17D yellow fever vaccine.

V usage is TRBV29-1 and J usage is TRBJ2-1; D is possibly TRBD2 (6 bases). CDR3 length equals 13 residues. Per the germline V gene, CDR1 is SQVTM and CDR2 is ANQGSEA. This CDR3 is CGITGGENNEQFF. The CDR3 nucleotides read TGCGGGATAACGGGCGGGGAAAACAATGAGCAGTTCTTC.

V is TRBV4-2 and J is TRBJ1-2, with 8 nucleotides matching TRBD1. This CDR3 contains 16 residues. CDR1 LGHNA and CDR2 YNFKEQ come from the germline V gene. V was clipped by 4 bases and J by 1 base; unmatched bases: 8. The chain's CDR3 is CASSRPGTGFNYGYTF. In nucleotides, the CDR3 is TGTGCCAGCAGCCGACCCGGGACAGGATTTAACTATGGCTACACCTTC.

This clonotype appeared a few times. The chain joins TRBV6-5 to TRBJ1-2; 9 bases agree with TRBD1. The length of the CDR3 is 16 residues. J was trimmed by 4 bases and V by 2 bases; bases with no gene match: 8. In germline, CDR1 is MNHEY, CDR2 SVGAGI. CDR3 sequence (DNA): TGTGCCAGCAGTTACGTTGGGACAGGGCCAATCTATGGCTACACCTTC. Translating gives CASSYVGTGPIYGYTF.

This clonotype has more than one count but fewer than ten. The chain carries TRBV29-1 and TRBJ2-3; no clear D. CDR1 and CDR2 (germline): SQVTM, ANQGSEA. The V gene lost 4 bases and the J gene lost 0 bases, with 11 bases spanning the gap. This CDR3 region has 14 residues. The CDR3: CSVALSYSTDTQYF. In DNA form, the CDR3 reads TGCAGCGTTGCACTCTCCTATAGCACAGATACGCAGTATTTT.

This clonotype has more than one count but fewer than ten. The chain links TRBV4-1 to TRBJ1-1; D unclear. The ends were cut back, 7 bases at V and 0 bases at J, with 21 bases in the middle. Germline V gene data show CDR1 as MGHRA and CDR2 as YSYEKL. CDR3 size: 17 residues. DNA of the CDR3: TGCGCCAGCACCTCAGGCGACGGGGTAGCTATGAACACTGAAGCTTTCTTT. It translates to CASTSGDGVAMNTEAFF.

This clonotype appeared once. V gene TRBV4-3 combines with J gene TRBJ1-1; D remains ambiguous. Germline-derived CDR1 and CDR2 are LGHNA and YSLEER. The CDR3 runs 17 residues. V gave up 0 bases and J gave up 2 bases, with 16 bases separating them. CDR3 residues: CASSQDSDRSSNTEAFF. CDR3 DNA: TGCGCCAGCAGCCAAGATTCCGATAGGTCGAGTAACACTGAAGCTTTCTTT.